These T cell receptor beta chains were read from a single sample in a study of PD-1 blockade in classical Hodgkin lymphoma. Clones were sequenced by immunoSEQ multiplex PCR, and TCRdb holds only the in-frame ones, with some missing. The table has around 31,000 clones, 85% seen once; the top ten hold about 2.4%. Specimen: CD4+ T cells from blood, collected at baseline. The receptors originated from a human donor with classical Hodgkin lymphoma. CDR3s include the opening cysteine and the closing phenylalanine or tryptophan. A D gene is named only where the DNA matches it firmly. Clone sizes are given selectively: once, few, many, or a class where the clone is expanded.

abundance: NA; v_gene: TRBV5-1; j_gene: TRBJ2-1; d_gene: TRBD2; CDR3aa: CASSLELAGNNEQFF; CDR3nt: TGCGCCAGCAGCTTGGAACTAGCGGGAAACAATGAGCAGTTCTTC
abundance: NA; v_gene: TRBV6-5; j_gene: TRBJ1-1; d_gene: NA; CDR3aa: CASRPTALRNTEAFF; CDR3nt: TGTGCCAGCAGACCCACGGCCTTACGGAACACTGAAGCTTTCTTT
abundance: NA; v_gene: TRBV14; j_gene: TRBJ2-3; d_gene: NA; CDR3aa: CASSQVASGAQYF; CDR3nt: TGTGCCAGCAGCCAAGTAGCCTCGGGTGCGCAGTATTTT
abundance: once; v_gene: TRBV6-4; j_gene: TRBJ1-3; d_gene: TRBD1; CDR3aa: CASSDSSLGQGAPGNTIYF; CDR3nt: TGTGCCAGCAGTGACTCGAGCCTGGGACAGGGGGCGCCGGGAAACACCATATATTTT
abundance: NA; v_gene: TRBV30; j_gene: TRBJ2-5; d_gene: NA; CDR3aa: CAWSMETQYF; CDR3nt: TGTGCCTGGAGCATGGAGACCCAGTACTTC
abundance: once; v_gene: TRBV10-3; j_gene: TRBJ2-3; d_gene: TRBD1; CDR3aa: CAISEGTGWDTQYF; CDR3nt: TGTGCCATCAGTGAAGGGACAGGGTGGGATACGCAGTATTTT
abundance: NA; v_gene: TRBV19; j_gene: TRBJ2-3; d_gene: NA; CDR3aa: CASSLGSGRSTDTQYF; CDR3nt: TGTGCCAGTAGTCTAGGGTCAGGTCGGAGCACAGATACGCAGTATTTT
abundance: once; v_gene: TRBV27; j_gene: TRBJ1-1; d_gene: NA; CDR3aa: CASSFRVNTEAFF; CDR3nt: TGTGCCAGCAGCTTCAGAGTGAACACTGAAGCTTTCTTT
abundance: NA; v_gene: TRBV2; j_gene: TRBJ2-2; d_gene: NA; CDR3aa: CASSVLRGPGELFF; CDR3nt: TGTGCCAGCAGTGTACTTAGGGGTCCCGGGGAGCTGTTTTTT
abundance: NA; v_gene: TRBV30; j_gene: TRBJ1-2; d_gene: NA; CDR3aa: CAWSVPGQRLYGYTF; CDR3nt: TGTGCCTGGAGTGTACCTGGACAGCGTCTCTATGGCTACACCTTC
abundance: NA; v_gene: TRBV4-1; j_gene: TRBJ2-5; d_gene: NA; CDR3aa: CASSQGVQETQYF; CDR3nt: TGCGCCAGCAGCCAAGGGGTTCAAGAGACCCAGTACTTC
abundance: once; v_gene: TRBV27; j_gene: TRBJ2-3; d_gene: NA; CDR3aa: CASSPDLGTQYF; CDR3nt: TGTGCCAGCAGTCCTGATTTGGGAACGCAGTATTTT
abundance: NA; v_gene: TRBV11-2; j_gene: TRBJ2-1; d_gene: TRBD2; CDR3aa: CASSTTSGRYNEQFF; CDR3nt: TGTGCCAGCAGCACAACTAGCGGTCGCTACAATGAGCAGTTCTTC
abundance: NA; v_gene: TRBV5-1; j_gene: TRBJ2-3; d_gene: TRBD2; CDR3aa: CASSPFFGGGGTDTQYF; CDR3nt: TGCGCCAGCAGCCCATTTTTTGGGGGAGGGGGCACAGATACGCAGTATTTT
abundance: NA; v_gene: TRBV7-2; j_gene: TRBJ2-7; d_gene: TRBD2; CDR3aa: CASSPRTSGRAPSYEQYF; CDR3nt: TGTGCCAGCAGCCCCCGGACTAGCGGGAGGGCCCCCTCCTACGAGCAGTACTTC
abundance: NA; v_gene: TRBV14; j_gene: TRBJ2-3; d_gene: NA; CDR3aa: CASSHTKGSLGTDTQYF; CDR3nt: TGTGCCAGCAGCCATACCAAGGGTAGTCTAGGCACAGATACGCAGTATTTT
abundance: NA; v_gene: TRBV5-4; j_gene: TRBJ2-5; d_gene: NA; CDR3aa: CASSTQETQYF; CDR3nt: TGTGCCAGCAGCACCCAAGAGACCCAGTACTTC
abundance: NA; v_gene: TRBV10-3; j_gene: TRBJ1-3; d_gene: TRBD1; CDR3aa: CAIRGTGSGNTIYF; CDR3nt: TGTGCCATCAGGGGGACAGGCTCTGGAAACACCATATATTTT
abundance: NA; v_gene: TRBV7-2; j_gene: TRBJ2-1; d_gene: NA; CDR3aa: CASNEPVSEQFF; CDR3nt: TGTGCCAGCAACGAACCGGTCAGTGAGCAGTTCTTC
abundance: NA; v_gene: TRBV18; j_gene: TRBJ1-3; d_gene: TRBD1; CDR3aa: CASSPPGQGVRGNTIYF; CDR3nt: TGTGCCAGCTCACCACCGGGACAGGGGGTGAGAGGAAACACCATATATTTT
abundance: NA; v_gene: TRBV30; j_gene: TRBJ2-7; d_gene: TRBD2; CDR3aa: CAWSGSAPGRTPYEQYF; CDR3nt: TGTGCCTGGAGTGGTTCCGCCCCCGGGAGGACCCCCTACGAGCAGTACTTC
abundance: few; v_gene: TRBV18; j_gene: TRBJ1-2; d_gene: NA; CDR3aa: CASSPNQGDGYTF; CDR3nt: TGTGCCAGCTCACCGAACCAGGGTGATGGCTACACCTTC
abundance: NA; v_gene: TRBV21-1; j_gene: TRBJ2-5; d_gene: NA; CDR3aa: CASSKAGDQETQYF; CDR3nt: TGTGCCAGCAGCAAAGCAGGTGATCAAGAGACCCAGTACTTC
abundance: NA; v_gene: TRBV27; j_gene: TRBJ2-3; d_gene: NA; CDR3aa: CASSEQFTDTQYF; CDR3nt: TGTGCCAGTAGCGAGCAGTTCACAGATACGCAGTATTTT
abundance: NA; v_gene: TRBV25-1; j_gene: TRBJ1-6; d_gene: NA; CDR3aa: CASRVTAESPLHF; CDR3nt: TGTGCCAGCAGGGTCACCGCCGAATCACCCCTCCACTTT
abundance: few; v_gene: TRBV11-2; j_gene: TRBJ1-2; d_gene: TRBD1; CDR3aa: CASRTRQGQGGYTF; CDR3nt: TGTGCCAGCAGAACCAGACAGGGGCAGGGAGGCTACACCTTC
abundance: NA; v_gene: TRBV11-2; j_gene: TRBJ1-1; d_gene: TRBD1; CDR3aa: CASSSLTRTGSAEAFF; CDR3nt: TGTGCCAGCAGCTCACTCACCCGGACAGGGAGCGCTGAAGCTTTCTTT
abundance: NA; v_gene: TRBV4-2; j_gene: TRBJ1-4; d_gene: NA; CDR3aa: CASSQVGGEGEKLFF; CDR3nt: TGTGCCAGCAGCCAAGTCGGGGGCGAGGGAGAAAAACTGTTTTTT
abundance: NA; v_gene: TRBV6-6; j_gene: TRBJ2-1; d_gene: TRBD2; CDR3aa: CASSRGLASYNEQFF; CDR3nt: TGTGCCAGCAGTCGGGGACTAGCGTCCTACAATGAGCAGTTCTTC
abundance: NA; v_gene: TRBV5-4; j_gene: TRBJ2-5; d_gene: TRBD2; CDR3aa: CASSDKREGMETQYF; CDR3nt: TGTGCCAGCAGCGACAAGCGGGAGGGAATGGAGACCCAGTACTTC
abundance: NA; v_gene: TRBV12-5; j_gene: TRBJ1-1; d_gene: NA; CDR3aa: CASGLTSRAEAFF; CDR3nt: TGTGCTAGTGGTTTGACCTCACGGGCTGAAGCTTTCTTT
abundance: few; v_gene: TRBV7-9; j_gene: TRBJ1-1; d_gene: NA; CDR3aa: CASSLLGEFGTEAFF; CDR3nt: TGTGCCAGCAGCTTATTAGGGGAATTTGGCACTGAAGCTTTCTTT
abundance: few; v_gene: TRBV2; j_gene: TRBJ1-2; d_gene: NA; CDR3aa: CASSEVTGPKPYGYTF; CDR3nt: TGTGCCAGCAGTGAAGTAACAGGACCCAAACCTTATGGCTACACCTTC
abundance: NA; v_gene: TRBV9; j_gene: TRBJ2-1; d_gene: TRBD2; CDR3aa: CASSVATGGGGRGSYNEQFF; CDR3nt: TGTGCCAGCAGCGTAGCTACCGGGGGTGGCGGGAGGGGATCCTACAATGAGCAGTTCTTC
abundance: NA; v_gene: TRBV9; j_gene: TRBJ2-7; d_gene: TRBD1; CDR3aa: CASSLEGGQGVYEQYF; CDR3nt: TGTGCCAGCAGCCTAGAGGGGGGACAGGGGGTCTACGAGCAGTACTTC
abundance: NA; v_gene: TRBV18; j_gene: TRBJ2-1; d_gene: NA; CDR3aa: CASSPQGHNEQFF; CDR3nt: TGTGCCAGCTCACCACAGGGCCACAATGAGCAGTTCTTC
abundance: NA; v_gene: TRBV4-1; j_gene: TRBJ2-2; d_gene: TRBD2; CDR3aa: CASSQVGSGRGNTGELFF; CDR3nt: TGCGCCAGCAGCCAAGTGGGTAGCGGGAGGGGGAACACCGGGGAGCTGTTTTTT
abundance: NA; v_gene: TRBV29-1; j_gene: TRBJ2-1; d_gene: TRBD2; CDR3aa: CSVEGGSGYNEQFF; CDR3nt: TGCAGCGTTGAGGGAGGGAGCGGATACAATGAGCAGTTCTTC
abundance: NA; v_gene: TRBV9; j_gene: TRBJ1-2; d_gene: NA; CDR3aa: CASSVGGLGNPGYTF; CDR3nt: TGTGCCAGCAGCGTAGGAGGGTTGGGGAATCCAGGCTACACCTTC